This T cell receptor beta chain was captured in a study of T cells in tumors after PD-1 blockade. At the level of the study: A subset received ongoing vismodegib 150 mg daily alongside anti-PD-1 therapy.

This clone was detected once. Germline loops: CDR1 LGHDT, CDR2 YNNKEL (reference sequence). Trimming cost V 0 bases and J 7 bases; bases outside gene matches: 8. The CDR3 is 17 residues long. The protocol was immunoSEQ multiplex PCR, while the TCRdb copy is restricted to in-frame clones and leaves out a portion. In the table there are some 600 clones, more than 65% of which are singletons. The material was tumor tissue, obtained after anti-PD-1 treatment. The rearrangement links TRBV3-1 (or the pseudogene TRBV3-2) to TRBJ2-1, with TRBD2 matching over 11 bases. The receptor was isolated from a human donor with basal cell carcinoma. In DNA, the CDR3 is TGTGCCAGCAGCCAAGATCCTGTGACTAGCGGGATAAATGAGCAGTTCTTC. It is translated as CASSQDPVTSGINEQFF.